Sequencing of this T cell receptor beta chain was carried out in a study of T cells after yellow fever vaccination. The wider study: The authors prepared low-cell-number fractions using SMART-Seq v4 Ultra Low Input. Notes on the study in general: On re-exposure, the response was weaker but peaked faster, at day 5 versus 15. Most primary-vaccination clones reappeared after the booster (about 97% CD4, 88% CD8).

This clonotype appeared many times. Its antigen remains unknown. TCRdb analysed the 5' RACE reads with MiXCR anew, one entry per CDR3 protein. The sample shows about 130,000 distinct CDR3 sequences, more than 7.5% of them seen only once. V lost 3 bases, J lost 0 bases, and 7 bases stayed unmatched. Per germline, CDR1 LGHNA and CDR2 YNFKEQ. The CDR3 runs to 18 residues. The sequencing here drew on CD8+ T cells sorted from PBMCs, taken on the day of the yellow fever booster vaccination. This clonotype was sampled from a man between 18 and 35 years old who received the YFV17D yellow fever vaccine. This rearrangement joins TRBV4-2 to TRBJ2-2, with 10 bases matching TRBD2. The CDR3 reads CASSQEFSGGPNTGELFF. As DNA, the CDR3 is TGTGCCAGCAGCCAGGAATTTAGCGGGGGGCCGAACACCGGGGAGCTGTTTTTT.